The source of this TCR beta chain is a study of radiotherapy plus CTLA-4 blockade in lung cancer. Study summary: Among all patients, roughly 19% showed objective responses, while about 31% had disease control. Study conclusions and caveats: Tumor-origin TCR clones grew in blood after radiotherapy plus ipilimumab.

The length of the CDR3 is 12 residues. V dropped 2 bases and J dropped 7 bases, with 5 bases sitting between them. Germline CDR1 and CDR2: MNHEY and SVGAGI. In regard to this clone: The antigen remains unidentified.

Measured with immunoSEQ multiplex PCR; TCRdb has only the in-frame clones, and not every one. This sample has around 56,000 clones; approximately 80% occur once, and the top ten carry approximately 16%. The sample in question was peripheral blood, obtained from a patient treated with radiotherapy plus ipilimumab. The receptor's source is a human donor with non-small cell lung cancer who had a complete response to radiotherapy plus ipilimumab. This chain uses TRBV6-5 with TRBJ2-2; D may be TRBD1 (5 bases). The CDR3 loop reads CASSYRGGELFF. CDR3 sequence (DNA): TGTGCCAGCAGTTACAGGGGCGGGGAGCTGTTTTTT.